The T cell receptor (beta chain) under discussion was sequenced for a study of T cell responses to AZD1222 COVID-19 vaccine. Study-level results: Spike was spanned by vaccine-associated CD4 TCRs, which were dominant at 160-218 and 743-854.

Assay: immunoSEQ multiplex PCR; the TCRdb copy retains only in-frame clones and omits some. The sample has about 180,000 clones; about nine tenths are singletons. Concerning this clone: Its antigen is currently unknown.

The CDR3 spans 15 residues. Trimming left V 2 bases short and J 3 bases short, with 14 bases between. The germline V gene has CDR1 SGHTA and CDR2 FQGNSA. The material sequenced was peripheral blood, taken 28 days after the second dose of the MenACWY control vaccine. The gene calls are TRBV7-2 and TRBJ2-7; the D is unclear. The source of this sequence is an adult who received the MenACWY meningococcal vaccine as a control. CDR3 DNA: TGTGCCAGCAGCTTAAGCCAGGCCACCAACTACGAGCAGTACTTC. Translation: CASSLSQATNYEQYF.